Listed here are 28 T cell receptor beta chains from one sample, sequenced in a study of T cells in Graves' hyperthyroidism and ophthalmopathy. Amplification yielded TCR beta CDR3 regions, with RNA transcripts as the source. TCR CDR3 underwent first-round RT-PCR with the HTBI primer set. TCRdb passed the multiplex PCR reads through MiXCR, listing each CDR3 protein once. This repertoire shows about 420,000 distinct CDR3 sequences, roughly an eighth found once; its top ten account for about 5%. What was sequenced was blood. Receptors were obtained from a woman aged 18-29 years with Graves' hyperthyroidism.

This clonotype was seen many times. This chain joins TRBV20-1 and TRBJ2-1; the D gene is possibly TRBD2 (5 bases). V lost 7 bases and J lost 8, with 21 bases in between. The length of the CDR3 is 14 residues. The germline gives CDR1 DFQATT, CDR2 SNEGSKA (reference sequence). The CDR3 is CSGTGRADSDEQFF. The CDR3 DNA sequence: TGCAGTGGGACGGGCCGGGCGGACTCTGATGAGCAGTTCTTC.

The gene calls are TRBV9 and TRBJ2-2, with D unclear. CDR3 size: 15 residues. Germline-derived CDR1 and CDR2 are SGDLS and YYNGEE. V gave up 1 base and J gave up 1 base, with 8 bases separating them. In DNA form, the CDR3 reads TGTGCCAGCAGCGTAAATCCCAAGAACACCGGGGAGCTGTTTTTT. As protein: CASSVNPKNTGELFF.

The rearrangement uses TRBV4-1 and TRBJ2-3; 13 bases match TRBD2. Trimming removed 1 base from V and 9 bases from J; junction bases left unmatched: 4. In germline, CDR1 is MGHRA, CDR2 YSYEKL. The CDR3 has 15 residues. The CDR3 reads CASSQAQLAGGTQYF. The CDR3 bases are TGCGCCAGCAGCCAAGCCCAACTAGCGGGAGGGACGCAGTATTTT.

In this sample, this clonotype turned up many times. The chain uses TRBV12-3 or TRBV12-4 and TRBJ1-1; a possible D gene is TRBD1 (5 bases). CDR3 size: 16 residues. V lost 6 bases and J lost 1, with 18 bases in between. The CDR3 DNA is TGTGCCAGCAGCAATAATAAGGGGATGGGGAACACTGAAGCTTTCTTT. It encodes CASSNNKGMGNTEAFF.

In this sample, this clonotype turned up many times. The chain links TRBV14 to TRBJ2-1; 13 bases fit TRBD2. The CDR3 spans 16 residues. In germline, CDR1 is SGHDN, CDR2 FVKESK. V gave up 0 bases and J gave up 8 bases; unmatched junction bases: 4. In DNA, the CDR3 is TGTGCCAGCAGCCAAGACGCAGGACTAGCGGGAGATGAGCAGTTCTTC. Translating gives CASSQDAGLAGDEQFF.

This clonotype was picked up a small number of times. The chain has TRBV24-1 and TRBJ1-5; 7 nucleotides line up with TRBD1. The junction had 11 bases not matched to a gene; V was cut back by 4 bases and J by 6 bases. CDR1 and CDR2 from the germline V gene are KGHDR and SFDVKD. This CDR3 is 16 amino acids long. CDR3 in DNA: TGTGCCACCAGTGACCCGAGAGGGGGCGGGAGTCAGCCCCAGCATTTT. It encodes CATSDPRGGGSQPQHF.

This clonotype was found many times. The chain links TRBV30 to TRBJ1-1; D is uncertain. V lost 0 bases, J lost 4 bases, and 9 bases lay in between. CDR1 is GTSNPN and CDR2 is SVGIG in the germline V gene (reference sequence). This CDR3 has 13 residues. The CDR3 here is CAWSVARTTEAFF. In DNA, the CDR3 is TGTGCCTGGAGTGTAGCACGGACCACTGAAGCTTTCTTT.

This clonotype came up many times. V is TRBV20-1 and J is TRBJ1-1; D is perhaps TRBD1 (5 bases). Trimming took off 8 bases at V and 2 bases at J, with 15 bases between the two ends. Germline V gene lookup returns CDR1 DFQATT and CDR2 SNEGSKA (reference sequence). The length of the CDR3 is 13 residues. In DNA, the CDR3 is TGCAGTTCGCCCCGGGACCTAAACACTGAAGCTTTCTTT. This codes for CSSPRDLNTEAFF.

Concerning this clonotype: The junction and the germline gene differ at one end; a read error may be behind it. The chain recombines TRBV27 with TRBJ2-7; the D gene could be TRBD1 or TRBD2 (5 bases each). Per the germline V gene, CDR1 is MNHEY and CDR2 is SMNVEV (reference sequence). The CDR3 runs to 14 residues. CDR3: CASGGRPQSYGQYF. The CDR3 nucleotides are TGTGCCAGCGGGGGTAGGCCTCAATCCTACGGGCAGTACTTC.

This clonotype was counted many times. V is TRBV20-1 and J is TRBJ2-7, with 9 nucleotides matching TRBD1. Looked up from germline, CDR1 is DFQATT and CDR2 is SNEGSKA (reference sequence). The J segment lost 3 bases and the V segment lost 4 bases, leaving 7 bases of the junction unmatched. The CDR3 extends over 14 amino acids. This CDR3 is CSANRGPTLYEQYF. The CDR3 bases are TGCAGTGCTAACAGGGGGCCAACTCTCTACGAGCAGTACTTC.

This clonotype was picked up many times. The chain carries TRBV27 and TRBJ1-1; TRBD1 agrees at 8 bases. Trimming at V came to 7 bases and at J to 1 base, leaving 5 bases not matched to a gene. This CDR3 has 14 residues. Germline V CDR1 and CDR2: MNHEY, SMNVEV (reference sequence). The CDR3 loop reads CASKKDRENTEAFF. The CDR3 bases are TGTGCCAGCAAAAAGGACAGGGAGAACACTGAAGCTTTCTTT.

This clonotype has more than one count but fewer than ten. V is TRBV13 and J is TRBJ2-7, with TRBD2 as a possible D gene (5 bases). Germline V CDR1 and CDR2: PRHDT, FYEKMQ (reference sequence). The CDR3 spans 14 residues. Trimming cost V 6 bases and J 4 bases, with 16 bases left between them. CDR3 nucleotides: TGTGCCAGCAGGCCGATTGGGAGTGTATACGAGCAGTACTTC. This codes for CASRPIGSVYEQYF.

This clonotype was seen repeatedly, ten times or more. V and J are TRBV12-3 or TRBV12-4 and TRBJ2-5, with D possibly being TRBD2 (6 bases). The length of the CDR3 is 14 residues. Trimming removed 5 bases at V and 5 bases at J, with 15 bases between. The CDR3 region has the DNA TGTGCCAGCAGTCTCCGACTAGGGATGGAGACCCAGTACTTC. Its protein product is CASSLRLGMETQYF.

The V call is TRBV20-1, the J call TRBJ2-7, with D possibly matching TRBD2 (5 bases). CDR3 size: 13 residues. The germline V and J ends were trimmed by 6 bases and 3 bases, with 15 bases remaining between them. CDR1 and CDR2 (germline): DFQATT, SNEGSKA (reference sequence). The CDR3 protein is CSARERSLYEQYF. For the CDR3, the DNA is TGCAGTGCGCGAGAGCGGTCACTCTACGAGCAGTACTTC.

This clonotype occurred a few times. The chain is built from TRBV7-2 and TRBJ2-6; 9 positions match TRBD1. Per the germline V gene, CDR1 is SGHTA and CDR2 is FQGNSA. V lost 7 bases to trimming and J lost 1 base; unmatched junction nucleotides: 11. CDR3 size: 18 residues. The CDR3: CASTGTGRGASGANVLTF. CDR3 DNA: TGTGCCAGCACCGGGACAGGGCGTGGGGCGTCTGGGGCCAACGTCCTGACTTTC.

V and J are TRBV28 and TRBJ1-5; D unresolved. The germline CDR1 and CDR2 sequences are MDHEN and SYDVKM. Trimming pared 4 bases from V and 4 bases from J, leaving 14 bases between. The CDR3 is made up of 15 amino acids. CDR3 amino acids: CASSSLRRRNQPQHF. In nucleotides, the CDR3 is TGTGCCAGCAGTTCCCTTCGTAGACGGAATCAGCCCCAGCATTTT.

This clonotype has at least ten counts. The rearrangement uses TRBV7-2 and TRBJ2-7; the match to TRBD1 covers 8 bases. CDR1 and CDR2 from the germline V gene are SGHTA and FQGNSA. Trimming removed 5 bases from V and 3 bases from J; junction bases left unmatched: 9. The CDR3 has 15 amino acids. CDR3 coding DNA: TGTGCCAGCAGCACTAGGACAGGGCCGGGCTACGAGCAGTACTTC. Translated, it gives CASSTRTGPGYEQYF.

In its sample, this clonotype was seen many times. V and J are TRBV28 and TRBJ2-3, with 8 bases identical to TRBD2. Germline-derived CDR1 and CDR2 are MDHEN and SYDVKM. V shed 7 bases and J 2 bases; nucleotides not matched to a gene: 8. There are 15 residues in the CDR3. CDR3 loop: CASNPGGRLTDTQYF. As DNA, the CDR3 is TGTGCCAGCAACCCGGGCGGGAGGCTCACAGATACGCAGTATTTT.

The V call is TRBV7-9, the J call TRBJ2-7, with TRBD1 identical over 10 bases. Germline V lookup: CDR1 SEHNR, CDR2 FQNEAQ (reference sequence). The ends lost 5 bases at V and 4 bases at J; junction bases unmatched: 8. The CDR3 is 15 amino acids. The CDR3 DNA follows: TGTGCCAGCAGCGGTGGGACAGGGGTTTTATACGAGCAGTACTTC. It codes for CASSGGTGVLYEQYF.

The sample holds a few counts of this clonotype. A much larger clone sits a single nucleotide away, making a read error possible. The V and J genes are TRBV3-1 and TRBJ1-1; D may be TRBD1 (6 bases). The V gene's germline CDR1 is LGHDT and CDR2 YNNKEL (reference sequence). This CDR3 has 14 amino acids. In DNA form, the CDR3 reads TGTGCCAGCAGCCAAGGATGGGGGGACACTGAAGCTTCCTTT. Encoded protein: CASSQGWGDTEASF.

This clonotype was seen ten or more times. The chain carries TRBV18 and TRBJ1-5, with 7 bases matching TRBD1. The germline CDR1 and CDR2 sequences are KGHSH and LQKENI. This CDR3 spans 16 amino acids. The V and J ends lost 6 bases and 1 base, in that order; junction bases with no gene match: 9. In DNA, the CDR3 is TGTGCCAGCTCCCCCCGAGGGGGCCACAGCAATCAGCCCCAGCATTTT. This encodes CASSPRGGHSNQPQHF.

This clonotype was observed many times. The V call is TRBV28, the J call TRBJ2-7; the D is unclear. Per germline, CDR1 MDHEN and CDR2 SYDVKM. V was trimmed by 10 bases and J by 7 bases, leaving 11 bases between them. This CDR3 has 10 residues. CDR3 protein: CATSKGEQYF. The CDR3 coding sequence is TGTGCCACCTCGAAAGGGGAGCAGTACTTC. Filled out from reference TRBV28 and TRBJ2-7, the complete variable domain reads DVKVTQSSRYLVKRTGEKVFLECVQDMDHENMFWYRQDPGLGLRLIYFSYDVKMKEKGDIPEGYSVSREKKERFSLILESASTNQTSMYLCATSKGEQYFGPGTRLTVT.

This clonotype was found many times. This sequence joins TRBV7-2 and TRBJ2-1; perhaps TRBD1 as D (6 bases). V was cut by 6 bases and J by 6 bases, with 18 bases left in between. CDR1 and CDR2 (germline): SGHTA, FQGNSA. The CDR3 extends over 15 amino acids. CDR3 coding DNA: TGTGCCAGCAGTTCTTCCGGACAGAGGGGCAATGAGCAGTTCTTC. Its translation: CASSSSGQRGNEQFF.

This clonotype was detected a few times. This rearrangement joins TRBV20-1 to TRBJ2-3, with 7 bases fitting TRBD2. The V and J ends lost 2 bases and 4 bases, in that order; junction bases with no gene match: 6. The V gene's germline CDR1 is DFQATT and CDR2 SNEGSKA (reference sequence). The CDR3 loop spans 14 amino acids. The CDR3 loop reads CSARLAGDADTQYF. For the CDR3, the DNA is TGCAGTGCTAGACTGGCGGGAGACGCAGATACGCAGTATTTT.

This clonotype came up many times. The chain combines TRBV6-1 with TRBJ1-2; 7 bases are shared with TRBD1. V shed 5 bases and J 7 bases; nucleotides not matched to a gene: 7. The germline V gene has CDR1 MNHNS and CDR2 SASEGT. This CDR3 contains 13 residues. This CDR3 reads CASSYEGAGGYTF. In DNA, the CDR3 is TGTGCCAGCAGTTATGAGGGGGCGGGTGGCTACACCTTC.

In this sample, this clonotype turned up many times. The rearrangement joins TRBV7-9 to TRBJ2-7; the match to TRBD1 covers 9 bases. The J segment lost 4 bases and the V segment lost 10 bases, leaving 11 bases of the junction unmatched. Germline-derived CDR1 and CDR2 are SEHNR and FQNEAQ (reference sequence). This CDR3 contains 14 residues. The CDR3 nucleotides read TGTGCCATCTCCTCGGGGACAGGGTTATACGAGCAGTACTTC. Its protein is CAISSGTGLYEQYF. Supplemented by reference TRBV7-9 and TRBJ2-7, the full variable domain reads DTGVSQNPRHKITKRGQNVTFRCDPISEHNRLYWYRQTLGQGPEFLTYFQNEAQLEKSRLLSDRFSAERPKGSFSTLEIQRTEQGDSAMYLCAISSGTGLYEQYFGPGTRLTVT.

This rearrangement joins TRBV5-1 to TRBJ1-3; a weak D match, TRBD1 (6 bases). This CDR3 is built from 15 residues. Trimming shortened V by 4 bases and J by 0 bases, and 11 bases separated the two germline ends. Germline CDR1 reads SGHRS; CDR2 reads YFSETQ. CDR3 in DNA: TGCGCCAGCAGCCCCGGGACACCCTCTGGAAACACCATATATTTT. This sequence encodes CASSPGTPSGNTIYF.

This clonotype showed up just a few times. V and J are TRBV29-1 and TRBJ1-2; weak D call: TRBD1 (5 bases). Germline V CDR1 and CDR2: SQVTM, ANQGSEA. V was cut by 7 bases and J by 2 bases, with 17 bases left in between. CDR3 length: 14 amino acids. CDR3 sequence: CSAAPTRGNYGYTF. The CDR3 DNA sequence: TGCAGCGCGGCGCCCACCCGGGGGAACTATGGCTACACCTTC.